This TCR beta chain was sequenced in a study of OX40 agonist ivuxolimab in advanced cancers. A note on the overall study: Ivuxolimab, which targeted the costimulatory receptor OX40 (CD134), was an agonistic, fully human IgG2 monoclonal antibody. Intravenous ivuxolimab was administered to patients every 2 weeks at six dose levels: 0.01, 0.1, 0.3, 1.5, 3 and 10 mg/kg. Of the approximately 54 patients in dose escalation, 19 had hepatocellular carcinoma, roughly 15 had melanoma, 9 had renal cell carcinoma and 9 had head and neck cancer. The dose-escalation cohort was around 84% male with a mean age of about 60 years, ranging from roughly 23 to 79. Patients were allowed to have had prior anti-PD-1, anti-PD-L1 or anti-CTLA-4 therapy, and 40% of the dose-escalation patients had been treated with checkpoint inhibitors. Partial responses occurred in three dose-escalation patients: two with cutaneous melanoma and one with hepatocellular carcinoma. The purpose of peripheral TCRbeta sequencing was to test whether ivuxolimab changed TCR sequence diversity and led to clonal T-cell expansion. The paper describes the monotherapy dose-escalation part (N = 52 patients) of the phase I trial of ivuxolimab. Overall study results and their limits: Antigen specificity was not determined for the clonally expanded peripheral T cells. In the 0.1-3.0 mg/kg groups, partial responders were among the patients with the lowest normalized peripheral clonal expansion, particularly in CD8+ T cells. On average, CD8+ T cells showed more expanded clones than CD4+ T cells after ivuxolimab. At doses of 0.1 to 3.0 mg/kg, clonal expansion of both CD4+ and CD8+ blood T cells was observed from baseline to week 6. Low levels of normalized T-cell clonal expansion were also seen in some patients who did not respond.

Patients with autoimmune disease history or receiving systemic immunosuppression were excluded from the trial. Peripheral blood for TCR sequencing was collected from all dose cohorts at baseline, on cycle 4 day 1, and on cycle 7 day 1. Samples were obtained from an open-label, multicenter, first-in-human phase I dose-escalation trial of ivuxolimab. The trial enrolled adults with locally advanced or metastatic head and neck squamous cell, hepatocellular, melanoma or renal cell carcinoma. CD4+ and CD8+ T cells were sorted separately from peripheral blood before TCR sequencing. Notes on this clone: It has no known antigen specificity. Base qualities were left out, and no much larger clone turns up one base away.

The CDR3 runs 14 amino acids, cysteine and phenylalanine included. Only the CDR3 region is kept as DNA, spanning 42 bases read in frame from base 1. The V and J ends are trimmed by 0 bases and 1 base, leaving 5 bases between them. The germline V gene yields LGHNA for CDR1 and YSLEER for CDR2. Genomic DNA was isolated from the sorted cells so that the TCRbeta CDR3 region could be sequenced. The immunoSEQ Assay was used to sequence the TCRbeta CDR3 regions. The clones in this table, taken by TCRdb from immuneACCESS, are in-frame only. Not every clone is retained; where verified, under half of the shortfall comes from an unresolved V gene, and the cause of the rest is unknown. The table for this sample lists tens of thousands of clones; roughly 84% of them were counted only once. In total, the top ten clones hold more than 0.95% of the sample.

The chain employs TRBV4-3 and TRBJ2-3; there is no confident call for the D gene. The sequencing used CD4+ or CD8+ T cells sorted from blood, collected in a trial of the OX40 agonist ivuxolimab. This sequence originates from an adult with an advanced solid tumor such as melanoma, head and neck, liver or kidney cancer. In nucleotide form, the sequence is TGCGCCAGCAGCCAAGATTGGGGCACAGATACGCAGTATTTT. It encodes CASSQDWGTDTQYF.